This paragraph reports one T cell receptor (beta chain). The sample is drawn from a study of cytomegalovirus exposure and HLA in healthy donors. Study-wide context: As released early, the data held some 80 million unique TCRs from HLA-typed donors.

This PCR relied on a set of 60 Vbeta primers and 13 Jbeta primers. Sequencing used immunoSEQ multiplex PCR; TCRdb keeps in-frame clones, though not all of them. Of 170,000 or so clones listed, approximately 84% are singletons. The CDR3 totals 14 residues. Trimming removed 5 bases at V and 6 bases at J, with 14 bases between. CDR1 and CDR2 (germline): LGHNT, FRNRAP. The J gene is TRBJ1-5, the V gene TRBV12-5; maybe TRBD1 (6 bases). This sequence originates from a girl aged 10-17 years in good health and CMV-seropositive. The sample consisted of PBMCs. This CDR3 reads CASGPKQGGQPQHF. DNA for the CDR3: TGTGCTAGTGGTCCTAAACAGGGTGGTCAGCCCCAGCATTTT. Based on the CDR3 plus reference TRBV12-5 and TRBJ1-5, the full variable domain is DARVTQTPRHKVTEMGQEVTMRCQPILGHNTVFWYRQTMMQGLELLAYFRNRAPLDDSGMPKDRFSAEMPDATLATLKIQPSEPRDSAVYFCASGPKQGGQPQHFGDGTRLSIL.